The 20 T cell receptor beta chains below come from one sample, sequenced in a study of blood T cell repertoires in COVID-19. Only in-frame clones appear in the TCRdb table, and some are missing; sequencing was by immunoSEQ multiplex PCR. Of 100,000 to 150,000 clones detected, about 83% appear once; the ten largest clones hold approximately 10%. The sample comprised peripheral blood. These receptor sequences come from a man aged 55 to 70 with acute or convalescent COVID-19.

The V gene is TRBV27, the J gene TRBJ2-6; the match to TRBD1 covers 9 bases. Germline V gives CDR1 MNHEY, CDR2 SMNVEV (reference sequence). V lost 3 bases, J lost 2 bases, and 5 bases stayed unmatched. The CDR3 runs to 17 residues. The CDR3 DNA sequence: TGTGCCAGCAGTTTCCCCGGGACAGGGACTGGGGCCAACGTCCTGACTTTC. Its protein product is CASSFPGTGTGANVLTF.

The genes are TRBV30 and TRBJ1-1, with 9 bases identical to TRBD1. The J segment lost 11 bases and the V segment lost 0 bases, leaving 4 bases of the junction unmatched. CDR1 GTSNPN and CDR2 SVGIG come from the germline V gene (reference sequence). The CDR3 has 12 amino acids. The CDR3 nucleotides read TGTGCCTGGAGTGTAGGGACAGGGCGCGCTTTCTTT. Translating it yields CAWSVGTGRAFF. Full variable domain (rest looked up from reference TRBV30 and TRBJ1-1): SQTIHQWPATLVQPVGSPLSLECTVEGTSNPNLYWYRQAAGRGLQLLFYSVGIGQISSEVPQNLSASRPQDRQFILSSKKLLLSDSGFYLCAWSVGTGRAFFGQGTRLTVV.

The chain has TRBV6-1 and TRBJ1-2; 11 bases are shared with TRBD1. After removal of 1 base from V and 2 bases from J, the junction contained 9 bases not matched to a gene. CDR3 length: 18 amino acids. Per the germline V gene, CDR1 is MNHNS and CDR2 is SASEGT. In DNA, the CDR3 is TGTGCCAGCAGTGAAGGAAAGGCCCGGACAGGGGGCAACTATGGCTACACCTTC. Its protein is CASSEGKARTGGNYGYTF.

V and J are TRBV6-4 and TRBJ1-2; possible D gene TRBD1, 5 bases. V shed 7 bases and J shed 4 bases, with 28 bases lying between them. The CDR3 runs to 18 residues. From germline, CDR1 is MRHNA and CDR2 SNTAGT. The chain's CDR3 is CASTPYRRDDLNFYGYTF. CDR3 coding DNA: TGTGCCAGCACCCCCTACAGGAGGGATGACCTCAACTTCTATGGCTACACCTTC.

In its sample, this clone was seen once. The V call is TRBV28, the J call TRBJ1-5, with 7 bases lining up with TRBD1. Germline loops: CDR1 MDHEN, CDR2 SYDVKM. V was clipped by 2 bases and J by 2 bases; unmatched bases: 6. The CDR3 covers 16 residues. The CDR3 here is CASSLGDTGGNQPQHF. Here the CDR3 DNA reads TGTGCCAGCAGTTTAGGGGATACAGGGGGCAATCAGCCCCAGCATTTT.

The rearrangement uses TRBV29-1 and TRBJ2-2; D gene ambiguous. V lost 3 bases and J lost 3, with 2 bases in between. This CDR3 has 11 amino acids. The V gene's germline CDR1 is SQVTM and CDR2 ANQGSEA. This CDR3 is CSVDDTGELFF. The CDR3 bases are TGCAGCGTTGACGACACCGGGGAGCTGTTTTTT.

The chain joins TRBV5-1 to TRBJ2-7, with D possibly being TRBD1 (5 bases). The CDR3 has 13 amino acids. The ends were cut back, 0 bases at V and 2 bases at J, with 6 bases in the middle. CDR1 SGHRS and CDR2 YFSETQ come from the germline V gene. The CDR3 region is CASSLETAYEQYF. CDR3 in DNA: TGCGCCAGCAGCTTGGAGACAGCCTACGAGCAGTACTTC.

J is TRBJ1-2 and V is TRBV3-1 (or the pseudogene TRBV3-2); D unresolved. This CDR3 is 12 amino acids long. With 2 bases removed from V and 8 bases from J, the gap between germline ends came to 9 bases. Germline V lookup: CDR1 LGHDT, CDR2 YNNKEL (reference sequence). The CDR3: CASSQKGGGYTF. The CDR3 nucleotides are TGTGCCAGCAGCCAAAAAGGAGGCGGCTACACCTTC.

This rearrangement joins TRBV25-1 to TRBJ2-5; TRBD1 agrees at 10 bases. The germline V gene encodes CDR1 MGHDK and CDR2 SYGVNS. Trimming took 4 bases from V and 5 from J; bases not matched to a gene: 4. The CDR3 has 14 residues. The CDR3 DNA reads as TGTGCCAGCAGTGTGACAGGGGGCCCGGAGACCCAGTACTTC. As protein: CASSVTGGPETQYF.

This clone was counted only a few times. The gene calls are TRBV27 and TRBJ2-2; no firm D call. CDR1 is MNHEY, CDR2 SMNVEV, per germline (reference sequence). The CDR3 is made up of 16 amino acids. V lost 1 base to trimming and J lost 1 base, with 10 bases between them. CDR3 sequence reads: CASSLFAVLNTGELFF. The CDR3 DNA follows: TGTGCCAGCAGTTTATTTGCGGTTTTGAACACCGGGGAGCTGTTTTTT.

This rearrangement joins TRBV12-3 or TRBV12-4 to TRBJ2-3, with 7 positions matching TRBD2. The CDR3 extends over 13 amino acids. J lost 9 bases, V lost 6 bases, and 9 bases had no gene match. The CDR3 sequence: CASRSRGLETQYF. DNA for the CDR3: TGTGCCAGCAGATCTCGAGGACTAGAAACGCAGTATTTT.

This clone was counted once. The chain has TRBV29-1 and TRBJ1-1; D unclear. Trimming removed 1 base from V and 5 bases from J, with 14 bases in between. Germline lookup yields CDR1 SQVTM and CDR2 ANQGSEA. There are 14 residues in the CDR3. The CDR3 sequence: CSVEGTSRGTEAFF. In DNA, the CDR3 is TGCAGCGTTGAAGGGACTTCCCGAGGGACTGAAGCTTTCTTT.

The chain links TRBV7-6 to TRBJ2-1, with 13 positions matching TRBD2. J gave up 6 bases and V 5 bases, and 4 bases lay outside the gene matches. The V gene's germline CDR1 is SGHVS and CDR2 FNYEAQ. This CDR3 has 15 amino acids. This CDR3 is CASSVRTSGSNEQFF. In DNA form, the CDR3 reads TGTGCCAGCAGCGTACGGACTAGCGGGAGCAATGAGCAGTTCTTC. Combining the CDR3 with reference TRBV7-6 and TRBJ2-1 gives the whole variable domain GAGVSQSPRYKVTKRGQDVALRCDPISGHVSLYWYRQALGQGPEFLTYFNYEAQQDKSGLPNDRFSAERPEGSISTLTIQRTEQRDSAMYRCASSVRTSGSNEQFFGPGTRLTVL.

This clone was recorded once. This chain uses TRBV28 with TRBJ1-4; no clear D gene. The CDR3 contains 12 residues. Trimming removed 6 bases from V and 10 bases from J, with 12 bases in between. The germline V gene encodes CDR1 MDHEN and CDR2 SYDVKM. The CDR3 is CASRSRSGKLFF. The CDR3 nucleotides read TGTGCCAGCAGATCCCGGAGTGGAAAACTGTTTTTT.

This chain links TRBV14 with TRBJ1-4; D ambiguous. V shed 4 bases and J shed 8 bases, with 11 bases lying between them. Germline lookup yields CDR1 SGHDN and CDR2 FVKESK. The CDR3 is 13 residues long. CDR3 protein: CASSPLGGEKLFF. CDR3 in DNA: TGTGCCAGCAGCCCCTTGGGAGGAGAAAAACTGTTTTTT.

The V gene is TRBV13, the J gene TRBJ2-3, with D possibly matching TRBD2 (6 bases). Deletions cut 7 bases from V and 1 base from J, with 15 bases between. This CDR3 contains 15 residues. Looked up from germline, CDR1 is PRHDT and CDR2 is FYEKMQ (reference sequence). The CDR3 sequence: CASTLGGRGTDTQYF. In DNA form, the CDR3 reads TGTGCCAGCACCCTGGGAGGTAGGGGCACAGATACGCAGTATTTT.

V is TRBV2 and J is TRBJ1-1, with TRBD1 as a possible D gene (5 bases). Trimming removed 5 bases at V and 3 bases at J, with 13 bases between. CDR3 length: 14 residues. Germline CDR1 is SNHLY and CDR2 is FYNNEI. The CDR3 reads CASSSWGGDTEAFF. The CDR3 DNA reads as TGTGCCAGCAGTTCCTGGGGGGGGGACACTGAAGCTTTCTTT. Full variable domain (missing parts from reference TRBV2 and TRBJ1-1): EPEVTQTPSHQVTQMGQEVILRCVPISNHLYFYWYRQILGQKVEFLVSFYNNEISEKSEIFDDQFSVERPDGSNFTLKIRSTKLEDSAMYFCASSSWGGDTEAFFGQGTRLTVV.

V gene TRBV5-6 combines with J gene TRBJ1-4; no clear D gene. CDR3 length equals 14 residues. V was cut by 0 bases and J by 8 bases, with 11 bases left in between. Germline loops: CDR1 SGHDT, CDR2 YYEEEE. CDR3 sequence reads: CASSLGQSGEKLFF. In DNA form, the CDR3 reads TGTGCCAGCAGCTTGGGGCAGTCTGGCGAAAAACTGTTTTTT.

The rearrangement joins TRBV28 to TRBJ2-7, with 11 bases lining up with TRBD1. Germline lookup yields CDR1 MDHEN and CDR2 SYDVKM. The CDR3 is 15 amino acids. Losses at the gene ends were 7 bases for V and 3 bases for J; bases not matched to a gene: 8. This chain's CDR3 is CASNYPGTGGYEQYF. The CDR3 DNA is TGTGCCAGCAATTATCCTGGGACAGGGGGCTACGAGCAGTACTTC.

This clone has only a few counts. This chain connects TRBV5-1 to TRBJ2-7, with D possibly being TRBD1 (5 bases). Trimming cost V 0 bases and J 0 bases, with 10 bases left between them. This CDR3 is 15 amino acids long. Germline CDR1 is SGHRS and CDR2 is YFSETQ. The CDR3 spells CASSLGQPGSYEQYF. Written as DNA, the CDR3 is TGCGCCAGCAGCTTGGGACAGCCGGGCTCCTACGAGCAGTACTTC. Together with reference TRBV5-1 and TRBJ2-7, the CDR3 gives the full variable domain: KAGVTQTPRYLIKTRGQQVTLSCSPISGHRSVSWYQQTPGQGLQFLFEYFSETQRNKGNFPGRFSGRQFSNSRSEMNVSTLELGDSALYLCASSLGQPGSYEQYFGPGTRLTVT.